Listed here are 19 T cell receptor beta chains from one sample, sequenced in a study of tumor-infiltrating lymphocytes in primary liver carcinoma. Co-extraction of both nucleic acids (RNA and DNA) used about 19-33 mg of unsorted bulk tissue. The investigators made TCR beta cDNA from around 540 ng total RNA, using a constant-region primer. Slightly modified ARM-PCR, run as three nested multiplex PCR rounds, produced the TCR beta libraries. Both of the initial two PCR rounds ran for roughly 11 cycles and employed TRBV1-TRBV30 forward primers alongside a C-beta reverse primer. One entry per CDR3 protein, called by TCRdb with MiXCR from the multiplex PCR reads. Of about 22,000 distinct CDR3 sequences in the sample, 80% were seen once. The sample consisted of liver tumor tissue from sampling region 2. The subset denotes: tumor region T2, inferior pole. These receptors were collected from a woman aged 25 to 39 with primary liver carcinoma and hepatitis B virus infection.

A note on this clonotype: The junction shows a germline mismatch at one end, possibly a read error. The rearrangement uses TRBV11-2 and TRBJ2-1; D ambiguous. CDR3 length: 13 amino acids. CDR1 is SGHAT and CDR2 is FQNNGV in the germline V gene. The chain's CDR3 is CASSLEQVFEQFF. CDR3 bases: TGTGCCAGTAGCTTAGAGCAGGTGTTTGAGCAGTTCTTC.

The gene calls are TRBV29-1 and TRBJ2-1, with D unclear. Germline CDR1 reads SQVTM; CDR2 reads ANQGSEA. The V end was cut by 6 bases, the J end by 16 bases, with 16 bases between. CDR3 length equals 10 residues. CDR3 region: CSVVQNGHFF. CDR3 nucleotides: TGCAGCGTAGTTCAAAATGGGCACTTCTTC.

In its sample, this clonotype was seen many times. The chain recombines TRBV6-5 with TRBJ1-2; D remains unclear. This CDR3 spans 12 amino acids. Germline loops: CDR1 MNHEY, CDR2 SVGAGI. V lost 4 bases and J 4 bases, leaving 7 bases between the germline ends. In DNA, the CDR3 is TGTGCCAGCAGTTCGGGCGGCTATGGCTACACCTTC. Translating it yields CASSSGGYGYTF.

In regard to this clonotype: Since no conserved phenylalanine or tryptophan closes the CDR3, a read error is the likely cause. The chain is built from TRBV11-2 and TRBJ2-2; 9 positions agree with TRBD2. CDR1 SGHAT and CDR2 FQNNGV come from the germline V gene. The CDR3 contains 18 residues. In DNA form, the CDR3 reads TGTGCCAGCAGCTCACCCCGAGCGGGAGGCTCGAACACCTGGGAGCTGTTTTAT. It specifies CASSSPRAGGSNTWELFY.

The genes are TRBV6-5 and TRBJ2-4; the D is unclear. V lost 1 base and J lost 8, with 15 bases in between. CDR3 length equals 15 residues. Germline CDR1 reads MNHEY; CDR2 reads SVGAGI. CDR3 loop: CASSYYPPPEDIQYF. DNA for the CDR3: TGTGCCAGCAGTTACTACCCTCCCCCTGAGGACATTCAGTACTTC.

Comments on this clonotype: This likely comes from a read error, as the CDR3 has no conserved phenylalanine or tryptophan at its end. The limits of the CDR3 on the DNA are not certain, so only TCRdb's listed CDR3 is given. CDR3 region: CTSSESDRAQPHHL. The genes are TRBV10-2 and TRBJ1-5; TRBD1 is the table's D call and was not checked against the DNA. Germline CDR1 is WSHSY and CDR2 is SAAADI. The CDR3 sequence runs 14 residues, both termini included.

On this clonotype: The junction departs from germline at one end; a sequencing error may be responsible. CDR3 sequence: CANSQQTGFTGGLFF. Here the CDR3 DNA reads TGTGCCAACAGTCAGCAGACAGGGTTCACCGGGGGGCTGTTTTTT. J is TRBJ2-2 and V is TRBV6-5, with TRBD1 as a possible D gene (7 bases). Germline V gene data show CDR1 as MNHEY and CDR2 as SVGAGI. The CDR3 spans 15 residues.

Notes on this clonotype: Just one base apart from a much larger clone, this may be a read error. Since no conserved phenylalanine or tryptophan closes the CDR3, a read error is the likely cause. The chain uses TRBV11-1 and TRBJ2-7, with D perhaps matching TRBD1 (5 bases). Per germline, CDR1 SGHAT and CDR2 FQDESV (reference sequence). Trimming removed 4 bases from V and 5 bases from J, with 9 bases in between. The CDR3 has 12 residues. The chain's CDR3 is CASSSDSHEQYL. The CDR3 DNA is TGTGCCAGCAGCTCCGACAGCCACGAGCAGTACTTA.

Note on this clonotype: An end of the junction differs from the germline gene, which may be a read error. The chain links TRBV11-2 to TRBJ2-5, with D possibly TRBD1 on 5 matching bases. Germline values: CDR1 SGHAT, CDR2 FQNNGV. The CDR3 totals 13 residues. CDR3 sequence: CANSLRQIETQCF. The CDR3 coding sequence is TGTGCCAACAGCCTTAGACAGATAGAGACCCAGTGCTTC.

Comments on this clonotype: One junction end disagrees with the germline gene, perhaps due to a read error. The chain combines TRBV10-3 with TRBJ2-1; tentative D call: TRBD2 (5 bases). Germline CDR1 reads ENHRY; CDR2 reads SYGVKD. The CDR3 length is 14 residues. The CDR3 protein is CAISPTATRDEQLF. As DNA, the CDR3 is TGTGCTATCAGCCCCACGGCGACCCGGGATGAGCAGCTCTTC.

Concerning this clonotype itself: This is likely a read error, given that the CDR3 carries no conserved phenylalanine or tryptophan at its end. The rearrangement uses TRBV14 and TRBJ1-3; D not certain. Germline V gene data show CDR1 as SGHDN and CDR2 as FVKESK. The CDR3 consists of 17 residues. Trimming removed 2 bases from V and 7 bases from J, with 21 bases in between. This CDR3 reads CASSQRIQLAPRNTIYS. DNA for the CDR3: TGTGCCAGCAGCCAACGGATCCAACTCGCCCCTCGGAACACCATATATTCT.

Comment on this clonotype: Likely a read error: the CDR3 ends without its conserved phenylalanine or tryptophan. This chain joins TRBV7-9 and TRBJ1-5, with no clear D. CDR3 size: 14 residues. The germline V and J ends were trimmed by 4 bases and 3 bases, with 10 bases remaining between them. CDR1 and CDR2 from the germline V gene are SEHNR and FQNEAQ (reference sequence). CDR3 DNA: TGTGCCAGCAGCTCCCGGGTGAACAATCAGCCCCAGCATCTT. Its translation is CASSSRVNNQPQHL.

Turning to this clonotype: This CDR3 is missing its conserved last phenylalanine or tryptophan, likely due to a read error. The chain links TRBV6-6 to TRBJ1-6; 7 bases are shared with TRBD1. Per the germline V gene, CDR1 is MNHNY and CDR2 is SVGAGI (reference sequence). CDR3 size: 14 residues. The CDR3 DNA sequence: TGTGCCAGCAGTTACACAGGGGTGGATTCGCCCCTCCACTCT. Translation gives CASSYTGVDSPLHS.

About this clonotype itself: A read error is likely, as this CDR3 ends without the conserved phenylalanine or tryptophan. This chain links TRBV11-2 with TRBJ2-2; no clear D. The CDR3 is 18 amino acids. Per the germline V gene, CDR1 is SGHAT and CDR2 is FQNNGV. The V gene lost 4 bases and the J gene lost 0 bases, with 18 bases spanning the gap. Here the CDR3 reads CASSSSRARGPNTGELFL. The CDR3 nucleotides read TGTGCCAGCAGCTCATCCCGAGCGAGAGGCCCGAACACCGGGGAGCTGTTTCTT.

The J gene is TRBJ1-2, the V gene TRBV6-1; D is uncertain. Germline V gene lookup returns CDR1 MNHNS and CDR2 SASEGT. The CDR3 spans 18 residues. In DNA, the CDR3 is TGTCCTAGCAGTGAACGGTTCCTGGTCCTTAGATTCAACTATGGCTACACCTTC. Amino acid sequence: CPSSERFLVLRFNYGYTF.

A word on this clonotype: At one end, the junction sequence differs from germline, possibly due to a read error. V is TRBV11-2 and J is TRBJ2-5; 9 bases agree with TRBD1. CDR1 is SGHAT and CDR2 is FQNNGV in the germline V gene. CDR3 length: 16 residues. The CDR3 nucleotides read TGTGCCACCAGCATAGGAACAGGGGGCGCGAAAGAGACCCAGTACTTT. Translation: CATSIGTGGAKETQYF.

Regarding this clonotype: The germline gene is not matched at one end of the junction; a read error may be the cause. In nucleotides, the CDR3 is TGTGCAAGCAGTTGGGGACTAGCGGACGGCCAAGAGACCCAGTACTTC. Protein sequence: CASSWGLADGQETQYF. The rearrangement uses TRBV28 and TRBJ2-5; 11 bases are shared with TRBD2. The CDR3 extends over 16 amino acids. Germline V CDR1 and CDR2: MDHEN, SYDVKM.

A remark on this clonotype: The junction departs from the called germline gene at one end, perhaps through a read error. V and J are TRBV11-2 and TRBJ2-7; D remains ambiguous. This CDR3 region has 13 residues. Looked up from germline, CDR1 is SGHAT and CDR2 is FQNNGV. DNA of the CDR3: TGTGCCAGCAGCTTAAGCTCAAATTACGAGCATTACTTC. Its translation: CASSLSSNYEHYF.

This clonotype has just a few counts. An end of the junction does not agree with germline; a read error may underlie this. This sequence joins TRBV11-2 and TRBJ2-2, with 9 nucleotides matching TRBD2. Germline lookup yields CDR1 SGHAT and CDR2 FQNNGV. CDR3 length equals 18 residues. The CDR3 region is CASSSPRAGGPNTGELYF. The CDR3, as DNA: TGTGCCAGTAGCTCACCCCGAGCGGGAGGCCCGAACACTGGGGAGCTGTATTTT.